These 11 T cell receptor beta chains were sequenced from one sample in a study of CD8+ T cells in alopecia areata. Investigators isolated RNA and reverse transcribed it into cDNA to act as the sequencing template. The repertoire was sequenced with immunoSEQ multiplex PCR; TCRdb's copy has only in-frame clones and lacks some. The sample shows approximately 43,000 clones, 50% to 70% of them seen only once. Treatment given: oral pan-JAK inhibitor, 5-10 mg twice daily. Sample: CD8+ T cells sorted from blood, taken at week 4, from a patient treated with tofacitinib. All receptors come from a human donor with alopecia areata.

CDR3 in amino acids: CASSETTEGYQPQHF. The CDR3 DNA follows: TGTGCCAGCAGTGAAACCACAGAAGGGTATCAGCCCCAGCATTTT. The chain employs TRBV6-1 and TRBJ1-5; no clear D. Trimming pared 2 bases from V and 5 bases from J, leaving 13 bases between. Germline assignment: CDR1 MNHNS and CDR2 SASEGT. There are 15 residues in the CDR3.

CDR3 residues: CASSSSLSEQYF. The CDR3 DNA sequence: TGTGCCAGCAGCTCGTCACTCTCCGAGCAGTACTTC. The chain joins TRBV7-9 to TRBJ2-7; D is unresolved. CDR3 length: 12 residues. V gave up 4 bases and J gave up 6 bases, with 10 bases separating them. Germline V gene lookup returns CDR1 SEHNR and CDR2 FQNEAQ (reference sequence).

The chain employs TRBV4-3 and TRBJ1-4; possibly TRBD1 for D (5 bases). With 1 base removed from V and 5 bases from J, the gap between germline ends came to 11 bases. CDR3 length: 15 residues. Germline loops: CDR1 LGHNA, CDR2 YSLEER. In DNA, the CDR3 is TGCGCCAGCAGCCAAGTCGGGGGGACGAATGAAAAACTGTTTTTT. It specifies CASSQVGGTNEKLFF.

The V and J genes are TRBV10-3 and TRBJ2-2, with 7 bases fitting TRBD2. This CDR3 is built from 18 residues. CDR1 and CDR2 from the germline V gene are ENHRY and SYGVKD. V shed 2 bases and J 6 bases; nucleotides not matched to a gene: 15. CDR3 loop: CAISETVTSVKIPGELFF. CDR3 bases: TGTGCCATCAGTGAGACAGTTACTAGCGTGAAAATACCCGGGGAGCTGTTTTTT.

The chain links TRBV5-4 to TRBJ2-7; 9 bases align to TRBD1. The CDR3 extends over 14 amino acids. Germline CDR1 is SGHNT and CDR2 is YYREEE (reference sequence). The ends lost 5 bases at V and 6 bases at J; junction bases unmatched: 9. Here the CDR3 reads CASSTDRGPSEQYF. The CDR3 nucleotides are TGTGCCAGCAGTACGGACAGGGGCCCTTCCGAGCAGTACTTC.

This clone showed up just a few times. The chain uses TRBV6-1 and TRBJ2-7, with D possibly TRBD2 on 6 matching bases. Trimming took 5 bases from V and 2 from J, leaving 10 bases between them. The germline V gene has CDR1 MNHNS and CDR2 SASEGT. The CDR3 is 13 residues long. The CDR3 spells CASSSGGPYEQYF. The CDR3 DNA is TGTGCCAGCAGTTCCGGGGGACCCTACGAGCAGTACTTC.

V and J are TRBV4-3 and TRBJ2-2; the D call may be TRBD1 or TRBD2 (5 bases each). Per the germline V gene, CDR1 is LGHNA and CDR2 is YSLEER. This CDR3 region has 15 residues. Trimming shortened V by 4 bases and J by 4 bases, and 13 bases separated the two germline ends. The DNA of the CDR3 is TGCGCCAGCAGCCGGGGGACGGAAGGCACCGGGGAGCTGTTTTTT. Residues: CASSRGTEGTGELFF.

The chain recombines TRBV29-1 with TRBJ2-3; TRBD2 agrees at 7 bases. V was pared by 8 bases and J by 6 bases, with 5 bases of the junction left unmatched. Germline values: CDR1 SQVTM, CDR2 ANQGSEA. The CDR3 runs 11 residues. For the CDR3, the DNA is TGCAGCAGCGGGACTGCCGATACGCAGTATTTT. This translates into CSSGTADTQYF.

This clone was seen a few times. The J gene is TRBJ2-1, the V gene TRBV7-2; D unclear. The CDR3 spans 12 residues. The V end lost 1 base, the J end lost 8 bases, and 6 bases lay between the germline ends. Looked up from germline, CDR1 is SGHTA and CDR2 is FQGNSA. The CDR3 sequence: CASSLGAYEQFF. The CDR3, as DNA: TGTGCCAGCAGCTTAGGGGCCTATGAGCAGTTCTTC.

The CDR3 loop is CASHHLSLAGELAKNIQYF. The CDR3 DNA reads TGCGCCAGCCATCACTTAAGCCTAGCGGGAGAACTAGCCAAAAACATTCAGTACTTC. The V and J genes are TRBV23-1 and TRBJ2-4; 10 bases map to TRBD2. TRBV23-1 is an ORF, and what it does is uncertain. The CDR3 spans 19 residues. V shed 8 bases and J 0 bases; nucleotides not matched to a gene: 16.

The chain recombines TRBV27 with TRBJ1-5; possibly TRBD1 for D (6 bases). This CDR3 comprises 17 residues. Germline CDR1 reads MNHEY; CDR2 reads SMNVEV (reference sequence). V was clipped by 8 bases and J by 0 bases, with 20 bases between them. The CDR3 loop reads CASSNHPGQLSNQPQHF. The CDR3 nucleotides read TGTGCCAGCTCTAACCACCCCGGACAGCTTAGCAATCAGCCCCAGCATTTT.